This T cell receptor beta chain was profiled in a study of blood T cell repertoires in COVID-19. Method: immunoSEQ multiplex PCR; TCRdb's copy keeps in-frame clones and lacks some. The data show around 170,000 clones, about 88% seen once. V was clipped by 3 bases and J by 9 bases; unmatched bases: 6. CDR1 and CDR2 from the germline V gene are SGDLS and YYNGEE. This CDR3 has 15 residues. This rearrangement joins TRBV9 to TRBJ1-6; 10 positions match TRBD1. The specimen sequenced was PBMCs or T cells enriched from blood (not recorded which). The TCR was taken from a woman aged 45-65 years who had recovered from COVID-19. CDR3 region: CASSAGDRGSSPLHF. The CDR3 DNA reads as TGTGCCAGCAGCGCAGGGGACAGGGGTTCTTCACCCCTCCACTTT.